This TCR beta chain emerged from a study of CD4+ T cells in melanoma. Overall study findings and caveats: In melanoma, neoantigen-specific CD4+ T cells reportedly differed in differentiation state.

Data came from immunoSEQ multiplex PCR; TCRdb stores just in-frame clones and leaves some out. The sample consists of some 120,000 clones, over 80% of them appearing once. Concerning this clone: Its antigen is not known.

This CDR3 is 15 amino acids long. Trimming took off 6 bases at V and 7 bases at J, with 18 bases between the two ends. Germline V CDR1 and CDR2: SNHLY, FYNNEI. This rearrangement joins TRBV2 to TRBJ1-4; unclear D gene. This TCR derives from a human donor with melanoma. The sequenced material came from peripheral blood. The DNA for the CDR3 is TGTGCCAGCAGCGATCATATACAACCTTCTGAAAAACTGTTTTTT. Protein sequence: CASSDHIQPSEKLFF.